Reported below is one T cell receptor (beta chain). This entry comes from a study of blood T cell repertoires in COVID-19. Study-wide context: The United States, Italy and Spain supplied acute and convalescent COVID-19 samples.

As processed by the authors: Reference gene primer amplification in the assay estimated nucleated cell counts. The assay was immunoSEQ multiplex PCR, and TCRdb's table has in-frame clones only and misses some. V and J calls and clone size are given by that table; D and trimming were obtained from the DNA. The sample shows some 200,000 clones, about 87% of them seen only once. In germline, CDR1 is SEHNR, CDR2 FQNEAQ (reference sequence). This CDR3 spans 16 amino acids. V lost 2 bases and J lost 5; bases outside the gene matches: 7. The chain combines TRBV7-9 with TRBJ1-3; 9 bases match TRBD1. The material sequenced was peripheral blood. This sequence originates from a man aged 65 to 85 with acute or convalescent COVID-19. The CDR3 DNA reads as TGTGCCAGCAGCTTATCCGTAGGACAGGGGAGAAACACCATATATTTT. As protein: CASSLSVGQGRNTIYF.